The following is a T cell receptor (beta chain) sequence with its context. This entry is derived from a study of cytomegalovirus exposure and HLA in healthy donors. Method: immunoSEQ multiplex PCR; TCRdb's copy keeps in-frame clones and lacks some. The sample has about 130,000 clones, about 90% seen once. The CDR3 extends over 13 amino acids. J was trimmed by 4 bases and V by 5 bases; bases with no gene match: 4. Germline CDR1 reads KGHSH; CDR2 reads LQKENI. The rearrangement uses TRBV18 and TRBJ2-7; TRBD1 matches at 8 bases. The receptor was derived from a man in his thirties or forties in good health and CMV-seronegative. The sequenced sample was PBMCs. The CDR3 loop reads CASSGQGIYEQYF. The CDR3 bases are TGTGCCAGCTCAGGACAGGGTATTTACGAGCAGTACTTC.